These T cell receptor beta chains were read from a single sample in a study of OX40 agonist ivuxolimab in advanced cancers. Sequencing used immunoSEQ multiplex PCR; TCRdb keeps in-frame clones, though not all of them. The sample has more than 60,000 clones, over 75% seen once. Specimen: CD4+ or CD8+ T cells sorted from blood, collected in a trial of the OX40 agonist ivuxolimab. The origin of the receptors is an adult with an advanced solid tumor such as melanoma, head and neck, liver or kidney cancer. The CDR3 runs from the conserved cysteine through the conserved F or W. A D gene is named only where the DNA matches it firmly. Clone size is given for some rows only: seen once, a few or many times, or a class if the clone is expanded.

cdr3_length j_call v_call d_call clone_size cdr3_nt cdr3_aa
11 TRBJ2-5 TRBV20-1 . . TGCAGTGCTAGTGAAGGGGAGACCCAGTACTTC CSASEGETQYF
15 TRBJ2-3 TRBV7-8 TRBD2 . TGTGCCAGCAGCCTGCGGGGGGGCCTCGCAGATACGCAGTATTTT CASSLRGGLADTQYF
12 TRBJ2-1 TRBV19 . . TGTGCCAGTAGTATCCCCTACAATGAGCAGTTCTTC CASSIPYNEQFF
15 TRBJ2-2 TRBV7-2 . . TGTGCCAGCAGCTCACAGGGATTCCGGACCGGGGAGCTGTTTTTT CASSSQGFRTGELFF
15 TRBJ2-3 TRBV2 TRBD1 . TGTGCCAGCGGTATCAGGGGGCGCATGGGAGATACGCAGTATTTT CASGIRGRMGDTQYF
13 TRBJ1-2 TRBV27 . once TGTGCCAGCCGAGGACAGTCTAACTATGGCTACACCTTC CASRGQSNYGYTF
14 TRBJ1-5 TRBV19 . once TGTGCCAGTAGTATCTTAGGGGTTGGTCAGCCCCAGCATTTT CASSILGVGQPQHF
14 TRBJ2-5 TRBV29-1 TRBD1 . TGCAGCGTTGAGGGACAGGGGGTGATTGAGACCCAGTACTTC CSVEGQGVIETQYF
14 TRBJ2-1 TRBV9 . . TGTGCCAGCAGCGAGGGTACCGACTACAATGAGCAGTTCTTC CASSEGTDYNEQFF
14 TRBJ1-1 TRBV4-3 . . TGCGCCAGCACCAGGGGAGCAGAGAGGGCTGAAGCTTTCTTT CASTRGAERAEAFF
13 TRBJ1-4 TRBV5-5 . . TGTGCCAGCGGGGGGATCACTAATGAAAAACTGTTTTTT CASGGITNEKLFF
15 TRBJ2-4 TRBV19 TRBD1 . TGTGCCAGTAGACAGGGGCCGGGGGCCAAAAACATTCAGTACTTC CASRQGPGAKNIQYF
18 TRBJ2-1 TRBV5-1 TRBD2 . TGCGCCAGCAGCTTGGAAGCGGGGGGCACGCCACTCTACAATGAGCAGTTCTTC CASSLEAGGTPLYNEQFF
15 TRBJ2-3 TRBV30 . . TGTGCCTGGACCCGAGGGGTAGGTGGCACAGATACGCAGTATTTT CAWTRGVGGTDTQYF
14 TRBJ1-1 TRBV5-8 TRBD1 . TGTGCCAGCAGCACAGGGGGCGGGGACACTGAAGCTTTCTTT CASSTGGGDTEAFF
13 TRBJ2-1 TRBV7-8 . . TGTGCCAGCAGCTTAGCAGATTACAATGAGCAGTTCTTC CASSLADYNEQFF
13 TRBJ2-7 TRBV5-1 TRBD1 . TGCGCCAGCAGCACGGACAGGGGAGACGAGCAGTACTTC CASSTDRGDEQYF
15 TRBJ2-7 TRBV6-1 TRBD1 . TGTGCCAGCAGACCCGGACAGGGAAATACCTACGAGCAGTACTTC CASRPGQGNTYEQYF
13 TRBJ2-2 TRBV4-2 . few TGTGCCAGCAGCCTCTTCGAGGGTAGGGAGCTGTTTTTT CASSLFEGRELFF
15 TRBJ1-1 TRBV19 TRBD1 . TGTGCCAGTAGTTTAGACAGGGGGCTAGACACTGAAGCTTTCTTT CASSLDRGLDTEAFF
11 TRBJ2-7 TRBV2 . . TGTGCCAGCTCAACTGGCTACGAGCAGTACTTC CASSTGYEQYF
16 TRBJ2-5 TRBV7-3 TRBD1 . TGTGCCAGCAGCTTAAAGGGGCAGGGGGTTCGAGAGACCCAGTACTTC CASSLKGQGVRETQYF
14 TRBJ2-7 TRBV7-8 . . TGTGCCAGCAGCTTAGCGGGGACGGTCTACGAGCAGTACTTC CASSLAGTVYEQYF
16 TRBJ2-1 TRBV5-4 . . TGTGCCAGCAGCTCTGAAGCCCCGTCCGCCTACAATGAGCAGTTCTTC CASSSEAPSAYNEQFF
11 TRBJ2-7 TRBV4-2 . . TGTGCCAGCAGCCAGGAAGGGGAGCAGTACTTC CASSQEGEQYF
15 TRBJ1-2 TRBV7-2 . . TGTGCCAGCAGCCTCGGGGGGGCCCGAAACTATGGCTACACCTTC CASSLGGARNYGYTF